This T cell receptor (beta chain) was identified in a study of shared clonotypes between healthy human individuals. General study points: Generation probability values for non-shared clonotypes were lower than those for clonotypes shared by all four donors.

On this clone: What it recognizes is unknown.

With 5 bases clipped from V and 1 base from J, the junction kept 11 bases outside the gene matches. The CDR3 covers 19 residues. The germline V gene has CDR1 SGHAT and CDR2 FQNNGV. Participating donors were healthy, HIV-negative adults free of recent acute infections or vaccinations. All of the donors resided in Nashville, Tennessee, and each was a Caucasian adult. Every subset's genomic DNA went evenly onto several immunoSEQ plates. Using immunoSEQ multiplex PCR, the repertoire was profiled, and TCRdb retains in-frame clones only, with some absent. The table includes over 1.5 million clones, 95% to 99% detected once.

The TCR was taken from a man younger than 45 in good health. The chain couples TRBV11-2 to TRBJ2-6; 10 bases match TRBD1. Sequencing was carried out using naive CD4+ T cells sorted from blood. The subset denotes: CD45RA+ positively selected. CDR3 protein: CASSPNPGTGESGANVLTF. DNA for the CDR3: TGTGCCAGCAGCCCAAACCCCGGGACAGGGGAATCTGGGGCCAACGTCCTGACTTTC.